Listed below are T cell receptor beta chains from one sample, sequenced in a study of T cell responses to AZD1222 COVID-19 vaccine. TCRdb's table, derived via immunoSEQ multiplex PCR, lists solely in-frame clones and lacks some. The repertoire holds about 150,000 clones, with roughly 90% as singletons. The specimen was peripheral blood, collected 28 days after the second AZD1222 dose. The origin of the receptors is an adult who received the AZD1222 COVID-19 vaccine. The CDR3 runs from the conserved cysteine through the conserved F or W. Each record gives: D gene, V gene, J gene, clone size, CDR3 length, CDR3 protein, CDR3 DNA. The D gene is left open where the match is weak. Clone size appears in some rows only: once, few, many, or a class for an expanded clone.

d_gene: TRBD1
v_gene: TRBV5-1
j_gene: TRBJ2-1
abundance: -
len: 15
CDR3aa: CASSSGQGAGSEQFF
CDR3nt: TGCGCCAGCAGCTCCGGACAGGGGGCGGGCAGTGAGCAGTTCTTC

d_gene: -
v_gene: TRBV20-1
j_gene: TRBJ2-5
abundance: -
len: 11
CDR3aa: CSAGHGETQYF
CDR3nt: TGCAGTGCGGGCCACGGGGAGACCCAGTACTTC

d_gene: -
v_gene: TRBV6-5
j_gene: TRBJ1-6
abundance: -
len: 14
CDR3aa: CASSSRSYNSPLHF
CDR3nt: TGTGCCAGCTCGTCACGCTCCTATAATTCACCCCTCCACTTT

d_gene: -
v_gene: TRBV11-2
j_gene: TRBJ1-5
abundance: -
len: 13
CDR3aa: CASSTGNNQPQHF
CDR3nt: TGTGCCAGCAGTACAGGGAACAATCAGCCCCAGCATTTT

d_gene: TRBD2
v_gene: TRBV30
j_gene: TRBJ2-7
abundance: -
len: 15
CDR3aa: CAWNLPGLASYEQYF
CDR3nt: TGTGCCTGGAATCTCCCGGGACTAGCGTCTTACGAGCAGTACTTC

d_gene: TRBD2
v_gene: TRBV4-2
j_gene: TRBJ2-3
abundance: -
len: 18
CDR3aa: CASSLVPTGREGGDTQYF
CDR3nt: TGTGCCAGCAGCCTCGTCCCTACCGGGAGGGAGGGAGGAGATACGCAGTATTTT

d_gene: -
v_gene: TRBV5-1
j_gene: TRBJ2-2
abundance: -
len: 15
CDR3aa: CASSLGDTATGELFF
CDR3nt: TGCGCCAGCAGCTTGGGGGACACCGCCACCGGGGAGCTGTTTTTT

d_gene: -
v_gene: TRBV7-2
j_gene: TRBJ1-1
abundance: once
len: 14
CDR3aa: CASSLGGGLTEAFF
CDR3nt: TGTGCCAGCAGCTTAGGCGGGGGGTTGACTGAAGCTTTCTTT

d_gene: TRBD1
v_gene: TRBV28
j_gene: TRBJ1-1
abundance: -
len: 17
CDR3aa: CASSLLGTGGRNTEAFF
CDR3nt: TGTGCCAGCAGCCTCTTGGGGACAGGGGGCAGGAACACTGAAGCTTTCTTT

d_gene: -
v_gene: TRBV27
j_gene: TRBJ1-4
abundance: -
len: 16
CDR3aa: CASSLGVGGQNEKLFF
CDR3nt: TGTGCCAGCAGTTTAGGGGTAGGTGGACAGAATGAAAAACTGTTTTTT

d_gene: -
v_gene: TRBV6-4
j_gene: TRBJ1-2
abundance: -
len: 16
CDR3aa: CASSDSGRTAVYGYTF
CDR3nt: TGTGCCAGCAGTGACAGTGGGAGGACAGCAGTTTATGGCTACACCTTC

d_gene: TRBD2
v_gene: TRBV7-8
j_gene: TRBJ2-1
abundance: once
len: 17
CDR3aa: CASSSWTSGRAANEQFF
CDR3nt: TGTGCCAGCAGCTCCTGGACTAGCGGGAGGGCCGCGAATGAGCAGTTCTTC

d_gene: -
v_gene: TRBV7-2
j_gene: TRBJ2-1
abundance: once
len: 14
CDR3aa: CASSFWTADNEQFF
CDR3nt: TGTGCCAGCAGCTTCTGGACAGCCGACAATGAGCAGTTCTTC

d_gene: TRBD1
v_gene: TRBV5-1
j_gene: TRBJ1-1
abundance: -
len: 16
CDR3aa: CASSLGGMRGQNEAFF
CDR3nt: TGCGCCAGCAGCTTGGGTGGCATGAGGGGGCAGAATGAAGCTTTCTTT

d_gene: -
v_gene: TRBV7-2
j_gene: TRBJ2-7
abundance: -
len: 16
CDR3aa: CASSLAPGTASYEQYF
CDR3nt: TGTGCCAGCAGCTTAGCACCCGGGACCGCCTCCTACGAGCAGTACTTC

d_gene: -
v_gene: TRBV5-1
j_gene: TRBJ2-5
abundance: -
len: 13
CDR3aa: CASSPPEAGSQYF
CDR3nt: TGCGCCAGCAGCCCCCCAGAGGCCGGGTCCCAGTACTTC

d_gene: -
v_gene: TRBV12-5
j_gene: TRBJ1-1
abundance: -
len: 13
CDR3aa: CASGPRTNTEAFF
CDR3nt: TGTGCTAGTGGTCCCCGGACCAACACTGAAGCTTTCTTT

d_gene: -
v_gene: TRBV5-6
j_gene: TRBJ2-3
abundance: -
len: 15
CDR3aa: CASSLGAQFTDTQYF
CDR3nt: TGTGCCAGCAGCTTGGGCGCACAATTCACAGATACGCAGTATTTT

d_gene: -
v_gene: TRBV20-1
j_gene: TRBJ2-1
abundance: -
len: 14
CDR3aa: CSASETGLYNEQFF
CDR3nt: TGCAGTGCTAGTGAGACGGGGCTCTACAATGAGCAGTTCTTC

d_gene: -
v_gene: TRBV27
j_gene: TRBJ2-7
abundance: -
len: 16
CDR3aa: CASSRAGPGAAYEQYF
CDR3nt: TGTGCCAGCAGTCGAGCCGGGCCCGGGGCAGCCTACGAGCAGTACTTC

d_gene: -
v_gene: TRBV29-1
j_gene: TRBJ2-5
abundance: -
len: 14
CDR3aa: CSASQGHRQETQYF
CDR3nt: TGCAGCGCCTCTCAAGGACACCGCCAAGAGACCCAGTACTTC

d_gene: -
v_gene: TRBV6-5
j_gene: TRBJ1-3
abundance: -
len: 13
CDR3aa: CASSLPSGNTIYF
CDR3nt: TGTGCCAGTTCCCTTCCCTCTGGAAACACCATATATTTT

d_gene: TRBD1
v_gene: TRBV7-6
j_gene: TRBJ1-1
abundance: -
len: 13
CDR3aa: CASSSDRDTEAFF
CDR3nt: TGTGCCAGCAGCTCCGACAGGGACACTGAAGCTTTCTTT

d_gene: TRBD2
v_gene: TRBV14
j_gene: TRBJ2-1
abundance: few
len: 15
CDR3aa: CASSQVAGLYNEQFF
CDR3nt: TGTGCCAGCAGCCAAGTAGCGGGACTCTACAATGAGCAGTTCTTC

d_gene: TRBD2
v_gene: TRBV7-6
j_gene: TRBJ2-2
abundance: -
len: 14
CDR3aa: CASSRGLVVGELFF
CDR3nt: TGTGCCAGCAGCAGGGGACTAGTAGTCGGGGAGCTGTTTTTT

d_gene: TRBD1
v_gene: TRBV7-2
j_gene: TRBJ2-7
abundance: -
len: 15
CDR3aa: CASSYRGDSTYEQYF
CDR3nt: TGTGCCAGCAGCTATAGAGGGGACAGCACCTACGAGCAGTACTTC

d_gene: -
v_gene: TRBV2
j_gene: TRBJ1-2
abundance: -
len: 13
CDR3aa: CASIRARGYGYTF
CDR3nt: TGTGCCAGCATAAGGGCCCGAGGCTATGGCTACACCTTC

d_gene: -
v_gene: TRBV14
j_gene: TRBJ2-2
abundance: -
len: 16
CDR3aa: CASSQEGNRVTGELFF
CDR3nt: TGTGCCAGCAGCCAAGAGGGGAATCGGGTCACCGGGGAGCTGTTTTTT

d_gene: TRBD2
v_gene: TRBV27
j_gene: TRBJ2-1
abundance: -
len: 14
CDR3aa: CASSLGREGGEQFF
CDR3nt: TGTGCCAGCAGTTTGGGGCGGGAGGGGGGTGAGCAGTTCTTC

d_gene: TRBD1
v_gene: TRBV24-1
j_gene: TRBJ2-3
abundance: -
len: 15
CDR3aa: CATSERQGTTDTQYF
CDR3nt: TGTGCCACCAGTGAGAGACAGGGAACCACAGATACGCAGTATTTT

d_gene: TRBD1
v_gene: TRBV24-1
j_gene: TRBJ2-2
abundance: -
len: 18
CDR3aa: CATEGGRGRPGDTGELFF
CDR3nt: TGTGCCACCGAGGGGGGCAGGGGGCGACCCGGGGACACCGGGGAGCTGTTTTTT

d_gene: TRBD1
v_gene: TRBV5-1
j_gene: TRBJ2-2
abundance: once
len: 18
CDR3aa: CASSLGTGTGGSTGELFF
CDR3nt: TGCGCCAGCAGCTTGGGGACCGGGACAGGGGGCTCCACCGGGGAGCTGTTTTTT

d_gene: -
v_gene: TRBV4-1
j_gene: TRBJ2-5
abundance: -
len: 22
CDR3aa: CASSQNLPGQGGSGRSRETQYF
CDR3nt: TGCGCCAGCAGCCAAAACCTCCCGGGACAGGGTGGGAGCGGGAGGTCGCGGGAGACCCAGTACTTC